This T cell receptor beta chain was recorded in a study of T cells in Graves' hyperthyroidism and ophthalmopathy. Study findings and constraints: The blood repertoire included most of the expanded thyroid clonotypes above 0.001.

Ophthalmopathy patients had Clinical Activity Score at least 3, NOSPECS grade at least 4, duration under 3 months. Orbital computed tomography and thyroid ultrasound, together with serum TRAb and thyroxine and clinical symptoms, were used for diagnoses. This sample holds PBMCs from roughly 10 ml fresh peripheral blood. This clonotype was seen repeatedly, ten times or more. Its antigen is as yet unknown. There are 15 residues in the CDR3. V gave up 1 base and J gave up 0 bases; unmatched junction bases: 2. Researchers amplified the TCR beta CDR3 regions from RNA transcripts. Researchers ran a first-round RT-PCR on the TCR CDR3 using the HTBI primer set. In TCRdb, the multiplex PCR reads were re-called with MiXCR into one record per CDR3 protein. The sample lists approximately 600,000 distinct CDR3 sequences, 13% to 15% occurring once.

The chain links TRBV12-3 or TRBV12-4 to TRBJ1-1; 7 nucleotides agree with TRBD1. This TCR came from a woman aged 18-29 years with Graves' ophthalmopathy. Sample: blood. CDR3 DNA sequence: TGTGCCAGCAGTTTAGTAGGGGGCCTGAACACTGAAGCTTTCTTT. This gives the protein CASSLVGGLNTEAFF.